The source of this T cell receptor beta chain is a study of cytotoxic CD8 clonotypes in ibrutinib-treated CLL (dated by TCRdb to about 2021). For context, the study as a whole: The cohort had around twelve relapsed/refractory and more than 14 treatment-naive patients; 17 were IGHV unmutated. Partial responses were observed in 24 patients and complete responses in 2; after a median follow-up of around 64 months, remission was maintained in approximately 15 patients and progression was observed in about twelve. Response samples were obtained after a median of roughly 13 months of treatment, with a range of about 6 to 40 months. Samples averaged roughly 280,000 productive templates and 80,000 to 100,000 productive rearrangements. Of the 80 to 95 participants in the trial, about 26 had longitudinal samples available. Cryopreserved peripheral blood mononuclear cells were collected before treatment, at response, and at either disease progression or sustained remission. Every sample from remission and from progressive disease was obtained while the patients were still on ibrutinib.

There are 15 amino acids in the CDR3, from cysteine to phenylalanine inclusive. The CDR3 DNA has 45 bases and is translated from base 1. V is cut by 3 bases and J by 6 bases, and the space between the germline ends is 16 bases. CDR1 and CDR2 (MNHEY, SMNVEV) derive from the germline V gene (reference sequence). A MiSeq instrument was used for deep resolution sequencing, which targeted depths ranging from 1 in 1 million up to 1 in 200,000 T cells, with coverage averaging 10x for each clonotype. TCR beta libraries were generated with the immunoSEQ hsTCRB Kit. In the original analysis: ImmunoSEQ Data Assistant and ImmunoSEQ Analyzer were used for data analysis, and V, D and J genes were assigned according to IMGT definitions. Clonality, with values ranging from 0 to 1, was calculated as one minus the normalized Shannon entropy of productive rearrangement frequencies. Only overrepresented clonotypes making up at least 0.05% of the repertoire of each patient were included in the public clonotype analysis. Thirteen age-matched healthy donor repertoires from immuneACCESS were used as controls for clonality. This immuneACCESS table, as held by TCRdb, lists in-frame sequences with V and J called but not all clones. Of the missing ones, under half trace to an unresolved V gene in checked studies; the others have no known cause. The V and J calls and the clone size are those of that table, but D and trimming were determined from the DNA. For this sample there are about 76,000 clones; around four fifths appear just once. Of the sample, around 36% falls within the top ten clones.

This clone was seen once. Its antigen specificity is not known. There are no base qualities to consult, and no much larger clone falls within one base. Sample time point, as interpreted from the label and publication: approximately 25 months on ibrutinib. For TCR beta library preparation, around 1.8 micrograms of genomic DNA were extracted from the cryopreserved PBMCs. High-throughput TCR beta sequencing was performed on longitudinal blood samples from CLL patients receiving ibrutinib monotherapy. The patients took part in an open-label, single-center phase 2 trial of ibrutinib monotherapy. Study-level results and caveats: Lymph node repertoires were not examined, and the timing of sampling was not matched between patients in sustained remission and those whose disease progressed. At ibrutinib response clonality went up, during sustained remission it held steady, and at progression it dropped back toward baseline. Baseline clonality was found to be higher than that of age-matched healthy donors and was strongly correlated with circulating CD8+ T-cell counts. Public clonotypes were found to be uncommon and were observed to contract or remain stable during treatment; the increase in clonality was shown to reflect expansion of private clonotypes at ibrutinib response.

The receptor's source is a human donor with chronic lymphocytic leukemia. This receptor chain uses TRBV27 and TRBJ2-3, and TRBD2 may be the D gene, going by 7 matching bases. The material was PBMCs, obtained after 24 months of ibrutinib treatment. The CDR3 here reads CASSFWAGAGDTQYF. The DNA is TGTGCCAGCAGTTTTTGGGCGGGGGCGGGGGATACGCAGTATTTT.